This entry lists 28 T cell receptor beta chains sequenced from one sample in a study of T cell clones after liver transplantation. The repertoire was sequenced with immunoSEQ multiplex PCR; TCRdb's copy has only in-frame clones and lacks some. The table includes approximately 51,000 clones, 55% to 75% detected once. Material: CD4+ T cells from blood, obtained around 52 months after liver transplant. The receptor source for this set is a human patient who received a liver transplant. Some of the T cells might come from the graft donor.

This clone was seen repeatedly, ten times or more. The chain carries TRBV27 and TRBJ2-1; D is possibly TRBD2 (5 bases). CDR1 and CDR2 from the germline V gene are MNHEY and SMNVEV (reference sequence). The CDR3 is 18 residues long. The V and J ends lost 3 bases and 1 base respectively, with 19 bases between them. CDR3 sequence (DNA): TGTGCCAGCAGTTTCGTCGGGTTGGCGAGCGGATCCTACAATGAGCAGTTCTTC. Encoded protein: CASSFVGLASGSYNEQFF.

The chain is built from TRBV19 and TRBJ1-3, with D possibly TRBD1 on 6 matching bases. CDR1 and CDR2 from the germline V gene are LNHDA and SQIVND (reference sequence). The CDR3 loop spans 12 amino acids. V shed 5 bases and J shed 6 bases, with 8 bases lying between them. CDR3 region: CASSPGENTIYF. The DNA for the CDR3 is TGTGCCAGTAGTCCAGGGGAAAACACCATATATTTT. Together with reference TRBV19 and TRBJ1-3, the CDR3 gives the full variable domain: DGGITQSPKYLFRKEGQNVTLSCEQNLNHDAMYWYRQDPGQGLRLIYYSQIVNDFQKGDIAEGYSVSREKKESFPLTVTSAQKNPTAFYLCASSPGENTIYFGEGSWLTVV.

The chain has TRBV7-8 and TRBJ1-1; 7 bases map to TRBD1. Germline trimming cut 1 base from V and 0 bases from J; bases unmatched to any gene: 5. The germline V gene has CDR1 SGHVS and CDR2 FQNEAQ. The CDR3 has 16 amino acids. DNA for the CDR3: TGTGCCAGCAGCTTAGTACAGGGGTGGCTGAACACTGAAGCTTTCTTT. Its translation is CASSLVQGWLNTEAFF.

Written as DNA, the CDR3 is TGTGCCAGCACCCTAGGGGGGCAGGGCGGGGAGACCCAGTACTTC. This codes for CASTLGGQGGETQYF. The chain has TRBV7-2 and TRBJ2-5; the D gene could be TRBD1 or TRBD2 (6 bases each). V lost 7 bases, J lost 5 bases, and 20 bases lay in between. The CDR3 runs 15 residues. The germline gives CDR1 SGHTA, CDR2 FQGNSA.

This chain joins TRBV9 and TRBJ1-6, with D possibly being TRBD1 (5 bases). Trimming left V 0 bases short and J 9 bases short, with 13 bases between. This CDR3 is built from 15 residues. Germline V gene sequence: CDR1 SGDLS, CDR2 YYNGEE. CDR3 protein: CASSVETAGSSPLHF. In DNA form, the CDR3 reads TGTGCCAGCAGCGTAGAGACGGCAGGGAGTTCACCCCTCCACTTT.

The chain joins TRBV2 to TRBJ2-5; 8 bases map to TRBD2. Germline lookup yields CDR1 SNHLY and CDR2 FYNNEI. V lost 4 bases, J lost 3 bases, and 1 base stayed unmatched. The CDR3 totals 13 residues. The CDR3 loop reads CASSAGLEETQYF. CDR3 bases: TGTGCCAGCAGTGCGGGACTAGAAGAGACCCAGTACTTC.

This clone was found a few times. The chain combines TRBV20-1 with TRBJ1-2; D ambiguous. Trimming removed 4 bases at V and 4 bases at J, with 7 bases between. Germline V gene data show CDR1 as DFQATT and CDR2 as SNEGSKA (reference sequence). CDR3 size: 11 residues. The CDR3: CSATPAYGYTF. The CDR3 DNA reads as TGCAGTGCTACTCCGGCCTATGGCTACACCTTC.

This sequence joins TRBV20-1 and TRBJ2-7, with a weak D call TRBD2 (5 bases). This CDR3 region has 11 residues. With 5 bases removed from V and 2 bases from J, the gap between germline ends came to 7 bases. In germline, CDR1 is DFQATT, CDR2 SNEGSKA (reference sequence). CDR3 bases: TGCAGTGCTGAGGGCGCCTACGAGCAGTACTTC. As protein: CSAEGAYEQYF.

Turning to this clone: An end of the junction differs from the germline gene, which may be a read error. The gene calls are TRBV2 and TRBJ1-4; 7 nucleotides line up with TRBD1. Germline V CDR1 and CDR2: SNHLY, FYNNEI. This CDR3 comprises 11 residues. CDR3 bases: TGTGCCAGCAGTGCCCGGGACAGCCCCGCTTTT. Encoded protein: CASSARDSPAF.

The chain combines TRBV7-2 with TRBJ1-6; no reliable D call. This CDR3 has 16 amino acids. CDR1 is SGHTA, CDR2 FQGNSA, per germline. The V end lost 4 bases, the J end lost 5 bases, and 15 bases lay between the germline ends. The CDR3 sequence: CASSSSPVQNNSPLHF. The CDR3 DNA reads TGTGCCAGCAGCTCCTCCCCCGTTCAAAATAATTCACCCCTCCACTTT.

This clone was seen only once. This chain connects TRBV7-2 to TRBJ2-7, with D perhaps TRBD2 (5 bases). Germline-derived CDR1 and CDR2 are SGHTA and FQGNSA. CDR3 length: 14 amino acids. Trimming cost V 4 bases and J 1 base, with 11 bases left between them. CDR3 sequence: CASSSPSGSYEQYF. CDR3 DNA: TGTGCCAGCAGCTCCCCAAGCGGTTCCTACGAGCAGTACTTC.

The genes are TRBV7-6 and TRBJ2-2; D is tentatively TRBD1 or TRBD2 (5 bases each). Trimming removed 5 bases at V and 6 bases at J, with 10 bases between. Germline loops: CDR1 SGHVS, CDR2 FNYEAQ. There are 13 residues in the CDR3. CDR3 sequence reads: CASSEGYPGELFF. The DNA for the CDR3 is TGTGCCAGCAGCGAGGGGTATCCCGGGGAGCTGTTTTTT. Full variable domain (rest looked up from reference TRBV7-6 and TRBJ2-2): GAGVSQSPRYKVTKRGQDVALRCDPISGHVSLYWYRQALGQGPEFLTYFNYEAQQDKSGLPNDRFSAERPEGSISTLTIQRTEQRDSAMYRCASSEGYPGELFFGEGSRLTVL.

The genes are TRBV21-1 and TRBJ2-2; the table's D call TRBD1 went unverified against the DNA. TRBV21-1 is a pseudogene segment. The CDR3 runs 16 residues. The chain's CDR3 is CASRNLTGGNTGELFF. CDR3 DNA: TGTGCCAGCAGGAACCTGACAGGGGGGAACACCGGGGAGCTGTTTTTT.

This clone was observed a handful of times. The chain is built from TRBV27 and TRBJ1-6; D gene uncertain. Trimming cost V 7 bases and J 6 bases, with 10 bases left between them. Germline assignment: CDR1 MNHEY and CDR2 SMNVEV (reference sequence). CDR3 length: 13 amino acids. CDR3 protein: CASTRSINSPLHF. In DNA, the CDR3 is TGTGCCAGCACTCGGAGCATTAATTCACCCCTCCACTTT.

CDR3 region: CASRTGGQGADTQYF. The CDR3 DNA reads as TGTGCCAGCAGAACAGGGGGCCAGGGGGCAGATACGCAGTATTTT. The chain employs TRBV6-5 and TRBJ2-3, with 9 bases fitting TRBD1. The V gene's germline CDR1 is MNHEY and CDR2 SVGAGI. Germline trimming cut 6 bases from V and 4 bases from J; bases unmatched to any gene: 8. CDR3 length: 15 residues.

A few counts support this clone. One end of the junction is discordant with germline, which a read error may explain. This chain joins TRBV7-9 and TRBJ1-5; D unclear. Germline loops: CDR1 SEHNR, CDR2 FQNEAQ (reference sequence). There are 16 residues in the CDR3. The CDR3 is CASSLVISGSSQPQHF. CDR3 in DNA: TGTGCCAGCAGCTTAGTTATTTCGGGCAGCAGTCAGCCCCAGCATTTT.

The V gene is TRBV18, the J gene TRBJ2-2; unclear D gene. CDR3 length: 12 amino acids. Deletions cut 2 bases from V and 8 bases from J, with 6 bases between. Per germline, CDR1 KGHSH and CDR2 LQKENI. CDR3 sequence: CASSPIQGELFF. In nucleotides, the CDR3 is TGTGCCAGCTCACCAATACAGGGGGAGCTGTTTTTT.

V is TRBV19 and J is TRBJ1-4, with D possibly being TRBD1 (6 bases). Trimming removed 4 bases from V and 8 bases from J, with 14 bases in between. Germline V lookup: CDR1 LNHDA, CDR2 SQIVND (reference sequence). The CDR3 contains 14 residues. The CDR3 loop is CASSTRGGSEKLFF. The DNA for the CDR3 is TGTGCCAGTAGTACCAGGGGAGGATCCGAAAAACTGTTTTTT.

This clone was counted a single time. V and J are TRBV6-6 and TRBJ2-7, with D tentatively TRBD2 (6 bases). CDR1 MNHNY and CDR2 SVGAGI come from the germline V gene (reference sequence). This CDR3 has 15 residues. The V gene lost 0 bases and the J gene lost 3 bases, with 12 bases spanning the gap. CDR3 region: CASSYSGGVGYEQYF. For the CDR3, the DNA is TGTGCCAGCAGTTACTCGGGGGGAGTCGGCTACGAGCAGTACTTC.

This clone was observed a handful of times. The chain employs TRBV2 and TRBJ2-5; D unclear. Germline-derived CDR1 and CDR2 are SNHLY and FYNNEI. Trimming removed 6 bases from V and 4 bases from J, with 12 bases in between. This CDR3 has 13 amino acids. CDR3 region: CASRGGPPETQYF. The CDR3, as DNA: TGTGCCAGCAGGGGCGGCCCCCCAGAGACCCAGTACTTC.

This chain links TRBV7-9 with TRBJ2-2; 7 bases line up with TRBD1. J gave up 0 bases and V 5 bases, and 3 bases lay outside the gene matches. CDR3 size: 15 residues. The germline V gene has CDR1 SEHNR and CDR2 FQNEAQ (reference sequence). The CDR3 sequence: CASSTGATNTGELFF. DNA of the CDR3: TGTGCCAGCAGCACAGGGGCCACGAACACCGGGGAGCTGTTTTTT. Variable domain in full (rest from reference TRBV7-9 and TRBJ2-2): DTGVSQNPRHKITKRGQNVTFRCDPISEHNRLYWYRQTLGQGPEFLTYFQNEAQLEKSRLLSDRFSAERPKGSFSTLEIQRTEQGDSAMYLCASSTGATNTGELFFGEGSRLTVL.

The J gene is TRBJ1-2, the V gene TRBV29-1; TRBD1 is a possible D gene (6 bases). Deletions cut 4 bases from V and 2 bases from J, with 8 bases between. Germline CDR1 and CDR2: SQVTM and ANQGSEA. The CDR3 runs to 12 residues. The DNA of the CDR3 is TGCAGCGTTGGTCAGGGGAACTATGGCTACACCTTC. It translates to CSVGQGNYGYTF.

The chain couples TRBV7-8 to TRBJ2-7; 12 bases align to TRBD1. The CDR3 length is 14 residues. Germline V lookup: CDR1 SGHVS, CDR2 FQNEAQ. Trimming at V came to 5 bases and at J to 7 bases, leaving 6 bases not matched to a gene. The CDR3 coding sequence is TGTGCCAGCAGCAAGGGACAGGGGGCCAAAGAGCAGTACTTC. Translated: CASSKGQGAKEQYF.

This clone showed up just once. The genes are TRBV4-2 and TRBJ2-3, with D uncertain. V gave up 0 bases and J gave up 3 bases, with 7 bases separating them. Germline V gene sequence: CDR1 LGHNA, CDR2 YNFKEQ. The CDR3 has 14 amino acids. The chain's CDR3 is CASSQEIDTDTQYF. The DNA of the CDR3 is TGTGCCAGCAGCCAAGAGATAGATACAGATACGCAGTATTTT.

The genes are TRBV5-1 and TRBJ2-6; TRBD1 is a possible D gene (5 bases). Deletions cut 5 bases from V and 1 base from J, with 13 bases between. This CDR3 comprises 16 residues. Germline V CDR1 and CDR2: SGHRS, YFSETQ. CDR3 loop: CASSPGRTSGANVLTF. The CDR3 coding sequence is TGCGCCAGCAGTCCCGGACGGACATCTGGGGCCAACGTCCTGACTTTC.

This clone counts as medium-sized. The chain employs TRBV6-6 and TRBJ1-2, with D possibly being TRBD1 (6 bases). Trimming stripped 6 bases from V and 4 bases from J, with 15 bases between. Germline CDR1 reads MNHNY; CDR2 reads SVGAGI (reference sequence). This CDR3 has 14 amino acids. CDR3 DNA sequence: TGTGCCAGCAGCCGCGAGACAGGCCCCTATGGCTACACCTTC. Protein product: CASSRETGPYGYTF.

The V gene is TRBV27, the J gene TRBJ1-4; 8 nucleotides agree with TRBD1. The V and J ends lost 3 bases and 5 bases, in that order; junction bases with no gene match: 5. The germline V gene has CDR1 MNHEY and CDR2 SMNVEV (reference sequence). The CDR3 covers 15 residues. CDR3 residues: CASSFSRTGNEKLFF. The CDR3 region has the DNA TGTGCCAGCAGTTTTTCCCGGACAGGGAATGAAAAACTGTTTTTT.

This clone came up a few times. The chain couples TRBV29-1 to TRBJ2-1; 9 bases are shared with TRBD1. There are 15 residues in the CDR3. Unmatched junction bases numbered 12, after V lost 5 bases and J lost 7 bases. The V gene's germline CDR1 is SQVTM and CDR2 ANQGSEA. The CDR3, as DNA: TGCAGCGTTTTAAAGGGGACAGGGATATCAAATGAGCAGTTCTTC. As protein: CSVLKGTGISNEQFF.